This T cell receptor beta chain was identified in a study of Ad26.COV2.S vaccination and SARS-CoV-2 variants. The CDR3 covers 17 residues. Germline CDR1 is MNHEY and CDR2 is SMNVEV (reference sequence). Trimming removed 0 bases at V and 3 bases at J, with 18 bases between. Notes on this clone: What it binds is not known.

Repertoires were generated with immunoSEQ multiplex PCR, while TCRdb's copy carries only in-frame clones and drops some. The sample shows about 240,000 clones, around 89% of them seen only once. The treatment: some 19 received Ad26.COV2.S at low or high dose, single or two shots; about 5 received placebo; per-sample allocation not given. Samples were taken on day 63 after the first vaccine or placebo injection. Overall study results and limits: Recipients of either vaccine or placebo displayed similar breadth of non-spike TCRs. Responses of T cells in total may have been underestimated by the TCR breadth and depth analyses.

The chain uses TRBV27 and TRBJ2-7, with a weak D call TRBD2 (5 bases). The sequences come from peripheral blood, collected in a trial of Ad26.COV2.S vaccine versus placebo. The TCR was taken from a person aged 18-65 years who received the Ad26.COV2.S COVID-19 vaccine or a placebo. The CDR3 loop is CASSLSPLSRGNYEQYF. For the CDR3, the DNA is TGTGCCAGCAGTTTATCCCCCCTATCACGAGGGAACTACGAGCAGTACTTC.